The 25 T cell receptor beta chains below were found in one sample sequenced in a study of blood T cell repertoires in COVID-19. Sequencing was performed with immunoSEQ multiplex PCR; in TCRdb, only in-frame clones are kept and a portion is missing. The data show 150,000 to 200,000 clones, roughly three quarters seen once. Sequenced: PBMCs or T cells enriched from blood (not recorded which). The source of these receptors is a woman in her forties or fifties with acute COVID-19.

The V call is TRBV6-5, the J call TRBJ1-2, with TRBD1 matching 7 bases. The CDR3 length is 16 residues. The germline V gene has CDR1 MNHEY and CDR2 SVGAGI. The ends lost 4 bases at V and 8 bases at J; junction bases unmatched: 16. The CDR3 DNA reads TGTGCCAGCAGTTCCCGACAGGGACGCCGTGTGTTGGGCTACACCTTC. Protein sequence: CASSSRQGRRVLGYTF.

This chain connects TRBV9 to TRBJ2-5, with 7 bases fitting TRBD1. The length of the CDR3 is 16 residues. Germline V gene data show CDR1 as SGDLS and CDR2 as YYNGEE. Germline trimming cut 4 bases from V and 1 base from J; bases unmatched to any gene: 10. CDR3 sequence (DNA): TGTGCCAGCAGCAAATCTTGGGACAGAGCCCAAGAGACCCAGTACTTC. Translating it yields CASSKSWDRAQETQYF.

The CDR3 here is CASSSAISGANVLTF. The CDR3 DNA follows: TGTGCCAGCAGTTCCGCTATATCTGGGGCCAACGTCCTGACTTTC. The rearrangement joins TRBV28 to TRBJ2-6, with D hard to call. V lost 4 bases and J 1 base, leaving 8 bases between the germline ends. The germline gives CDR1 MDHEN, CDR2 SYDVKM. The CDR3 runs to 15 residues.

The chain employs TRBV18 and TRBJ1-5; 8 bases agree with TRBD1. The V gene end was trimmed by 3 bases and the J gene end by 7 bases; junction bases not matched to a gene: 5. Germline V gene data show CDR1 as KGHSH and CDR2 as LQKENI. The CDR3 is made up of 14 amino acids. This CDR3 is CASSPATGEQPQHF. As DNA, the CDR3 is TGTGCCAGCTCACCGGCGACAGGGGAACAGCCCCAGCATTTT.

The chain links TRBV5-1 to TRBJ2-5, with 10 bases identical to TRBD2. The V gene's germline CDR1 is SGHRS and CDR2 YFSETQ. V shed 6 bases and J 4 bases; nucleotides not matched to a gene: 9. The CDR3 runs to 15 residues. This CDR3 reads CASNNQRGGRETQYF. Here the CDR3 DNA reads TGCGCCAGCAACAATCAGCGGGGGGGTCGAGAGACCCAGTACTTC. The whole variable domain, filled in from reference TRBV5-1 and TRBJ2-5, reads KAGVTQTPRYLIKTRGQQVTLSCSPISGHRSVSWYQQTPGQGLQFLFEYFSETQRNKGNFPGRFSGRQFSNSRSEMNVSTLELGDSALYLCASNNQRGGRETQYFGPGTRLLVL.

This clone was detected only a few times. J is TRBJ1-4 and V is TRBV2; D ambiguous. The ends were cut back, 8 bases at V and 0 bases at J, with 13 bases in the middle. CDR3 length equals 15 residues. Per germline, CDR1 SNHLY and CDR2 FYNNEI. DNA of the CDR3: TGTGCCAGCGTGGACGGACTGGCAACTAATGAAAAACTGTTTTTT. This gives the protein CASVDGLATNEKLFF.

The V gene is TRBV25-1, the J gene TRBJ1-1; D is ambiguous. CDR1 is MGHDK, CDR2 SYGVNS, per germline. The length of the CDR3 is 11 residues. Deletions cut 6 bases from V and 3 bases from J, with 5 bases between. The chain's CDR3 is CASRYYTEAFF. The CDR3 nucleotides are TGTGCCAGCAGGTACTACACTGAAGCTTTCTTT.

The chain has TRBV2 and TRBJ2-2; 10 bases map to TRBD2. CDR3 length: 15 amino acids. Germline V CDR1 and CDR2: SNHLY, FYNNEI. V shed 7 bases, J shed 7 bases, and the junction held 9 bases outside the gene matches. The CDR3 spells CASTRELAGFGELFF. Here the CDR3 DNA reads TGTGCCAGCACAAGAGAACTAGCGGGGTTCGGGGAGCTGTTTTTT.

The chain carries TRBV11-2 and TRBJ1-1; D is perhaps TRBD1 (6 bases). V gave up 5 bases and J gave up 6 bases, with 10 bases separating them. Looked up from germline, CDR1 is SGHAT and CDR2 is FQNNGV. The CDR3 has 12 amino acids. This CDR3 reads CASSTGQAEAFF. The CDR3 DNA follows: TGTGCCAGCAGCACAGGGCAGGCTGAAGCTTTCTTT.

The gene calls are TRBV7-2 and TRBJ1-3, with 7 bases fitting TRBD1. This CDR3 has 15 amino acids. Germline CDR1 is SGHTA and CDR2 is FQGNSA. The ends lost 5 bases at V and 7 bases at J; junction bases unmatched: 11. The CDR3 sequence is CASSPGQAEFNTIYF. CDR3 DNA sequence: TGTGCCAGCAGCCCTGGACAGGCTGAGTTTAACACCATATATTTT.

Here the CDR3 DNA reads TGCGCCAGCAGATATCCCCCGCCAGGGGACACCGGGGAGCTGTTTTTT. It codes for CASRYPPPGDTGELFF. The J gene is TRBJ2-2, the V gene TRBV5-1; tentatively, D is TRBD1 (6 bases). Trimming shortened V by 5 bases and J by 3 bases, and 17 bases separated the two germline ends. The CDR3 totals 16 residues. CDR1 is SGHRS and CDR2 is YFSETQ in the germline V gene.

The J gene is TRBJ1-3, the V gene TRBV5-1; maybe TRBD1 (6 bases). Germline V gene lookup returns CDR1 SGHRS and CDR2 YFSETQ. The V end was cut by 5 bases, the J end by 2 bases, with 8 bases between. This CDR3 contains 13 residues. The CDR3 is CASRRTAGNTIYF. The CDR3, as DNA: TGCGCCAGCAGGCGGACAGCTGGAAACACCATATATTTT.

In this sample, this clone turned up a few times. This chain joins TRBV6-4 and TRBJ2-3; no reliable D call. The CDR3 runs to 14 residues. CDR1 is MRHNA and CDR2 is SNTAGT in the germline V gene. The V end lost 0 bases, the J end lost 2 bases, and 6 bases lay between the germline ends. The CDR3 here is CASSDSDSTDTQYF. The CDR3, as DNA: TGTGCCAGCAGTGACTCCGACTCCACAGATACGCAGTATTTT.

This clone was counted only a few times. The chain joins TRBV28 to TRBJ2-7; TRBD2 aligns across 7 bases. CDR1 is MDHEN, CDR2 SYDVKM, per germline. The CDR3 length is 16 residues. V lost 6 bases, J lost 2 bases, and 13 bases stayed unmatched. CDR3 nucleotides: TGTGCCAGCAGCCTCTTTGGGACGGGGGGTCCCTACGAGCAGTACGTC. Translating gives CASSLFGTGGPYEQYV.

This clone was found once. CDR3 sequence reads: CASSQTGRPNEGLFF. CDR3 DNA: TGCGCCAGCAGCCAAACCGGGAGACCTAATGAAGGGCTGTTTTTT. The chain has TRBV4-3 and TRBJ1-4; D ambiguous. CDR1 is LGHNA and CDR2 is YSLEER in the germline V gene. The CDR3 spans 15 residues. Trimming left V 2 bases short and J 14 bases short, with 21 bases between.

The chain is built from TRBV28 and TRBJ1-5; 9 nucleotides match TRBD1. The V segment lost 5 bases and the J segment 4 bases; nucleotides outside the gene matches: 6. Germline V gene data show CDR1 as MDHEN and CDR2 as SYDVKM. The CDR3 has 15 residues. The CDR3 DNA sequence: TGTGCCAGCAGTCGGACAGGGGTTGGTAATCAGCCCCAGCATTTT. Protein sequence: CASSRTGVGNQPQHF.

This sequence joins TRBV19 and TRBJ1-5; 7 bases align to TRBD1. The CDR3 runs 14 residues. The V segment lost 10 bases and the J segment 2 bases; nucleotides outside the gene matches: 8. The germline gives CDR1 LNHDA, CDR2 SQIVND (reference sequence). CDR3 in amino acids: CATGNRGGNQPQHF. The CDR3, as DNA: TGTGCCACCGGGAACAGGGGAGGCAATCAGCCCCAGCATTTT.

The CDR3 nucleotides read TGTGCCAGCAGCCTAATGAACACTGAAGCTTTCTTT. It is translated as CASSLMNTEAFF. J is TRBJ1-1 and V is TRBV3-1 (or the pseudogene TRBV3-2); D ambiguous. V was shortened by 4 bases and J by 0 bases, with 3 bases between the two germline ends. This CDR3 is 12 amino acids long. The germline V gene encodes CDR1 LGHDT and CDR2 YNNKEL (reference sequence).

The V and J genes are TRBV30 and TRBJ1-2; no clear D gene. CDR1 and CDR2 from the germline V gene are GTSNPN and SVGIG (reference sequence). There are 10 residues in the CDR3. V was shortened by 5 bases and J by 7 bases, with 8 bases between the two germline ends. DNA for the CDR3: TGTGCCTGGGACGGCGGTGGCTACACCTTC. It is translated as CAWDGGGYTF.

This rearrangement joins TRBV4-1 to TRBJ1-2, with 9 nucleotides matching TRBD1. This CDR3 is 15 amino acids long. Germline values: CDR1 MGHRA, CDR2 YSYEKL. V dropped 2 bases and J dropped 6; count of bases not matched to a gene: 7. CDR3 DNA sequence: TGCGCCAGCAGCCAATACCGGGACAGGGAGGATGGCTACACCTTC. This gives the protein CASSQYRDREDGYTF.

The chain is built from TRBV7-8 and TRBJ1-1; D possibly corresponds to TRBD1 (6 bases). The CDR3 extends over 13 amino acids. The V end lost 4 bases, the J end lost 5 bases, and 11 bases lay between the germline ends. Germline CDR1 is SGHVS and CDR2 is FQNEAQ. CDR3 region: CASSSTGKTEAFF. For the CDR3, the DNA is TGTGCCAGCAGCTCGACAGGAAAGACTGAAGCTTTCTTT.

This chain connects TRBV3-1 (or the pseudogene TRBV3-2) to TRBJ2-5, with 9 bases that match TRBD2. The V gene end was trimmed by 6 bases and the J gene end by 3 bases; junction bases not matched to a gene: 5. The CDR3 spans 14 residues. The germline CDR1 and CDR2 sequences are LGHDT and YNNKEL (reference sequence). CDR3 protein: CASRQTSGKETQYF. The CDR3 DNA reads TGTGCCAGCAGACAGACTAGCGGAAAAGAGACCCAGTACTTC.

This chain connects TRBV6-6 to TRBJ1-5; D might be TRBD1 (6 bases). This CDR3 has 12 amino acids. Trimming left V 5 bases short and J 7 bases short, with 9 bases between. The germline V gene has CDR1 MNHNY and CDR2 SVGAGI (reference sequence). The CDR3 DNA sequence: TGTGCCAGCAGTACGGACAGCCAGCCCCAGCATTTT. Its translation is CASSTDSQPQHF.

This chain connects TRBV24-1 to TRBJ2-3; TRBD1 is a possible D gene (6 bases). V dropped 8 bases and J dropped 4 bases, with 12 bases sitting between them. Germline CDR1 and CDR2: KGHDR and SFDVKD. CDR3 length equals 13 residues. Here the CDR3 DNA reads TGTGCCACCAATGGGCAGGGGTCAGATACGCAGTATTTT. Translated: CATNGQGSDTQYF.

This clone was seen a few times. The chain is built from TRBV18 and TRBJ2-7, with 11 bases lining up with TRBD1. CDR1 and CDR2 (germline): KGHSH, LQKENI. The CDR3 extends over 13 amino acids. Unmatched junction bases numbered 2, after V lost 4 bases and J lost 6 bases. As DNA, the CDR3 is TGTGCCAGCTCACTAGGGACAGGGGGCGAGCAGTACGTC. As protein: CASSLGTGGEQYV.